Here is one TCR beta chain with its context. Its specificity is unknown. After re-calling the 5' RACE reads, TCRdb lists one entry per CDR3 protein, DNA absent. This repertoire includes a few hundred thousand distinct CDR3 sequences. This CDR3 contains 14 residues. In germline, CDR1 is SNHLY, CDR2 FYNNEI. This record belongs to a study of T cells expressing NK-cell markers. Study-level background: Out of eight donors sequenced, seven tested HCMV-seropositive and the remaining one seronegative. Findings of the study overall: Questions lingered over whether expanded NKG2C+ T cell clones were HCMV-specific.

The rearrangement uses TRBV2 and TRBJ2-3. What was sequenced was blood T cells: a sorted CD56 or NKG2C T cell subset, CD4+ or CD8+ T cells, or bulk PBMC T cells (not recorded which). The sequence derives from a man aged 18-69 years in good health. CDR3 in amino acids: CASKLARSTDTQYF.